This T cell receptor (beta chain) was sequenced in a study of technical replicates of blood from a handful of donors. Germline V lookup: CDR1 SGHDT, CDR2 YYEEEE. There are 16 residues in the CDR3. Trimming removed 1 base from V and 5 bases from J; junction bases left unmatched: 9. Using immunoSEQ multiplex PCR, the repertoire was profiled, and TCRdb retains in-frame clones only, with some absent. The sample consists of 65,000 to 80,000 clones, about 97% of them appearing once. This chain connects TRBV5-6 to TRBJ2-5; 9 positions agree with TRBD1. Material for sequencing was T cells isolated from PBMCs. This sequence originates from a human donor in good health. CDR3 sequence (DNA): TGTGCCAGCAGCTTGTCTCTTGACAGGGGGGGGGAGACCCAGTACTTC. This sequence encodes CASSLSLDRGGETQYF.